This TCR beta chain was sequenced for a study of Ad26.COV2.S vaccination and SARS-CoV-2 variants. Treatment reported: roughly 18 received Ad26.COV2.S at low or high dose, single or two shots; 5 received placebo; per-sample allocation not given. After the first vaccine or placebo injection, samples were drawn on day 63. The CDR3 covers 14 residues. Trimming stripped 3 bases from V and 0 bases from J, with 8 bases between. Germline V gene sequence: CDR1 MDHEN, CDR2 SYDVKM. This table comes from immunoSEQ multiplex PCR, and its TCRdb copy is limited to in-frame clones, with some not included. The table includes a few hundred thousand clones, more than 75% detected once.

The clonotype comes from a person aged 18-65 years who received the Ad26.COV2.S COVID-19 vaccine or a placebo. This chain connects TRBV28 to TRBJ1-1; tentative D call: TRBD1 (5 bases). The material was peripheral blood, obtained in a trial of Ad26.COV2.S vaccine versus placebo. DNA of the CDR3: TGTGCCAGCAGTTTCTTGGGGGTGAACACTGAAGCTTTCTTT. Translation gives CASSFLGVNTEAFF.